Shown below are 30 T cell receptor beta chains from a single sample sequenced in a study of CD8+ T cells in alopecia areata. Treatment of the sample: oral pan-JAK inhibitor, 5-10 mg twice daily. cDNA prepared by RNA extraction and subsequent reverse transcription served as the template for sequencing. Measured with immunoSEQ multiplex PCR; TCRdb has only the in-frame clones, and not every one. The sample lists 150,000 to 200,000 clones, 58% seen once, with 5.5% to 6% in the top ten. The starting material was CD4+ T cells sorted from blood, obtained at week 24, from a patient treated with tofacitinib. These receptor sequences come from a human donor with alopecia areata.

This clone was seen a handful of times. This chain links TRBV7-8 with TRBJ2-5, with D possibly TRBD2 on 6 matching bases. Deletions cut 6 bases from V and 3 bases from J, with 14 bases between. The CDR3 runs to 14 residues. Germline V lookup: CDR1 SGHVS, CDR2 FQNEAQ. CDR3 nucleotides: TGTGCCAGCAGTCAGCCGCTAGCGAAAGAGACCCAGTACTTC. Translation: CASSQPLAKETQYF.

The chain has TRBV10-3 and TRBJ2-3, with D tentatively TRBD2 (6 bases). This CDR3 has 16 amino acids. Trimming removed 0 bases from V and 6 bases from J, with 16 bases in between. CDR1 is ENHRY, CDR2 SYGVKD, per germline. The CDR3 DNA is TGTGCCATCAGTGAGTCGGTGGGAGGAAGTTCCGATACGCAGTATTTT. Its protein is CAISESVGGSSDTQYF.

This CDR3 is CASSPMEGRNTEAFF. The CDR3 DNA sequence: TGTGCCAGTAGTCCCATGGAGGGGAGGAACACTGAAGCTTTCTTT. J is TRBJ1-1 and V is TRBV19; weak D call: TRBD1 (5 bases). The length of the CDR3 is 15 residues. Germline V gene lookup returns CDR1 LNHDA and CDR2 SQIVND (reference sequence). Trimming took 5 bases from V and 1 from J, leaving 14 bases between them.

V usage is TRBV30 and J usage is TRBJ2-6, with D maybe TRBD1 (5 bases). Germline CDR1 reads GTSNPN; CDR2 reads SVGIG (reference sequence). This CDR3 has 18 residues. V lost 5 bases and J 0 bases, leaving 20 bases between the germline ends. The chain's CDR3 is CAWSTYRPLSSGANVLTF. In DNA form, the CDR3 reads TGTGCCTGGTCTACTTACAGGCCCCTAAGCTCTGGGGCCAACGTCCTGACTTTC.

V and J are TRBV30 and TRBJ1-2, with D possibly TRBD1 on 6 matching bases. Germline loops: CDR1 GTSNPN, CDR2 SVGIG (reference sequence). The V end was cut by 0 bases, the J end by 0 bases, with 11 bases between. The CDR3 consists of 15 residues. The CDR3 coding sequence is TGTGCCTGGAGTGTGCGCAGGGGAACTAACTATGGCTACACCTTC. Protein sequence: CAWSVRRGTNYGYTF.

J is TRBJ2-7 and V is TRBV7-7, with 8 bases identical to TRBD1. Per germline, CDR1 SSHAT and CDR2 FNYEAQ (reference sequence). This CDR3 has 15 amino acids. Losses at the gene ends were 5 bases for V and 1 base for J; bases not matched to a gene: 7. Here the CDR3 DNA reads TGTGCCAGCAGCCCTGGACAGGGAGTTTCCTACGAGCAGTACTTC. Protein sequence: CASSPGQGVSYEQYF.

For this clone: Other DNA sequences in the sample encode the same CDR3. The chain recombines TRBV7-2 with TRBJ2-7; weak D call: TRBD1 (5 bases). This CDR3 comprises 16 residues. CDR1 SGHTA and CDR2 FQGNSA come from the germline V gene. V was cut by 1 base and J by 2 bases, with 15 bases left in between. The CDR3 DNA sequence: TGTGCCAGCAGCTTAGGTACAGGCTTACCTACCTACGAGCAGTACTTC. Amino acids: CASSLGTGLPTYEQYF.

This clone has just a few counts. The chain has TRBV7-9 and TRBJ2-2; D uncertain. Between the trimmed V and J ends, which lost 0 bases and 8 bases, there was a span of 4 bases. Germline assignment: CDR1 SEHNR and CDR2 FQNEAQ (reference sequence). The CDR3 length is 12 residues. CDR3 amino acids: CASSLAEGELFF. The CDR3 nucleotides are TGTGCCAGCAGCTTAGCGGAAGGGGAGCTGTTTTTT. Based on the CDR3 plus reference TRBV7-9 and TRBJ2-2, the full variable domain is DTGVSQNPRHKITKRGQNVTFRCDPISEHNRLYWYRQTLGQGPEFLTYFQNEAQLEKSRLLSDRFSAERPKGSFSTLEIQRTEQGDSAMYLCASSLAEGELFFGEGSRLTVL.

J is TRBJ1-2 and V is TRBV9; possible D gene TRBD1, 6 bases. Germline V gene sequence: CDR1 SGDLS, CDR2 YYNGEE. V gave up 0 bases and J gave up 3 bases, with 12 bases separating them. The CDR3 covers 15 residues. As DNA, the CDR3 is TGTGCCAGCAGCGTAGATTTAGGGGGACACTATGGCTACACCTTC. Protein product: CASSVDLGGHYGYTF.

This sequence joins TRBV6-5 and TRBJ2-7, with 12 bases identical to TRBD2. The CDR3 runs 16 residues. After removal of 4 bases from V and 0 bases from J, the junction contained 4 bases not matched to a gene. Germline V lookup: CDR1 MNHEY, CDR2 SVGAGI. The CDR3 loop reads CASSLLAGGTSYEQYF. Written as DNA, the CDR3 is TGTGCCAGCAGTTTACTAGCGGGGGGCACCTCCTACGAGCAGTACTTC.

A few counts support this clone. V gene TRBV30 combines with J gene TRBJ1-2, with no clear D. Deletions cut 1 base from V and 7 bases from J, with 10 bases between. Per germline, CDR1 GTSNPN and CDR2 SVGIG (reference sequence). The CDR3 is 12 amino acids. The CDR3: CAWSALRTGYTF. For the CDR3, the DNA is TGTGCCTGGAGTGCTCTGCGGACTGGCTACACCTTC.

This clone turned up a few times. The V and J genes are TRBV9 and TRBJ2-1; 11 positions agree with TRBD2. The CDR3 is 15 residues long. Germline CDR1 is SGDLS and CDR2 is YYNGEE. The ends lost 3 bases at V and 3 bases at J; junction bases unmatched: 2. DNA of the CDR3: TGTGCCAGCAGCGCCGGGACTAGCGGCTACAATGAGCAGTTCTTC. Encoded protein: CASSAGTSGYNEQFF.

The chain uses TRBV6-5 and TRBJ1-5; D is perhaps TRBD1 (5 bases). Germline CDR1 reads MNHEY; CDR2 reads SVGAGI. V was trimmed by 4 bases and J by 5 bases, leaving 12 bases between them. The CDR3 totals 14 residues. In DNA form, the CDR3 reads TGTGCCAGCAGTTTGACCGACAGATATCAGCCCCAGCATTTT. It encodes CASSLTDRYQPQHF.

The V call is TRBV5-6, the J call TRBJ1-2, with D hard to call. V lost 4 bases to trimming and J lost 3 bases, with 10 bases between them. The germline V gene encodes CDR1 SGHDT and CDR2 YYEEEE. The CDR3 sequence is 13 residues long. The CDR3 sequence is CASSPSVDYGYTF. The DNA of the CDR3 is TGTGCCAGCAGCCCCAGCGTTGACTATGGCTACACCTTC.

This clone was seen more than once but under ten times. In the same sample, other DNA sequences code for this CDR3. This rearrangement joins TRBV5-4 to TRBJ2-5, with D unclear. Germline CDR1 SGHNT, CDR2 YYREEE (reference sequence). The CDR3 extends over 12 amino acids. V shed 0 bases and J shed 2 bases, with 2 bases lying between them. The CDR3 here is CASSLDQETQYF. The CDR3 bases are TGTGCCAGCAGCTTGGATCAAGAGACCCAGTACTTC.

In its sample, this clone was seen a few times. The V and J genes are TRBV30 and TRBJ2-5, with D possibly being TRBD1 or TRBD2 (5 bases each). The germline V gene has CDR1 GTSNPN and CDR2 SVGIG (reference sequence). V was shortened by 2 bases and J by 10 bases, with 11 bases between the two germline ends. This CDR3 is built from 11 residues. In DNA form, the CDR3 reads TGTGCCTGGAGTCCCTCGAGGGGCCAGTACTTC. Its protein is CAWSPSRGQYF.

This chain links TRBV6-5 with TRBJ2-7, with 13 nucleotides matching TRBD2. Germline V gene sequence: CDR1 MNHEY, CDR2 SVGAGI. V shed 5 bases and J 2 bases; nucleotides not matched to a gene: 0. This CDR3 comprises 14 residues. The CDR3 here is CASSGTSGTYEQYF. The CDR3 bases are TGTGCCAGCAGTGGGACTAGCGGGACCTACGAGCAGTACTTC.

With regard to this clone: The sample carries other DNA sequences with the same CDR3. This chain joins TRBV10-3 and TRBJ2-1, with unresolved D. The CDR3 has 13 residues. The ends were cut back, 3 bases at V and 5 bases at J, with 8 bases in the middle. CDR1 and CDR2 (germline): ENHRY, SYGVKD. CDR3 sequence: CAISESRDNEQFF. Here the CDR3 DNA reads TGTGCCATCAGTGAAAGTCGAGACAATGAGCAGTTCTTC.

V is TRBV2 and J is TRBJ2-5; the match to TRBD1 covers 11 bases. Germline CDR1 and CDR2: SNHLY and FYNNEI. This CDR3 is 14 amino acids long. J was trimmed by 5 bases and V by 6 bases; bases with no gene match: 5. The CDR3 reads CASSGQGASETQYF. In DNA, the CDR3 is TGTGCCAGCAGCGGACAGGGGGCGAGTGAGACCCAGTACTTC.

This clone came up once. As DNA, the CDR3 is TGTGCCAGTAGTATAGAGGAGACAGGGGTCTTCGAGCAGTACTTC. Its protein product is CASSIEETGVFEQYF. This rearrangement joins TRBV19 to TRBJ2-7; 8 bases align to TRBD1. CDR1 is LNHDA and CDR2 is SQIVND in the germline V gene (reference sequence). There are 15 residues in the CDR3. V shed 0 bases, J shed 6 bases, and the junction held 7 bases outside the gene matches. Full variable domain (outside the CDR3, taken from reference TRBV19 and TRBJ2-7): DGGITQSPKYLFRKEGQNVTLSCEQNLNHDAMYWYRQDPGQGLRLIYYSQIVNDFQKGDIAEGYSVSREKKESFPLTVTSAQKNPTAFYLCASSIEETGVFEQYFGPGTRLTVT.

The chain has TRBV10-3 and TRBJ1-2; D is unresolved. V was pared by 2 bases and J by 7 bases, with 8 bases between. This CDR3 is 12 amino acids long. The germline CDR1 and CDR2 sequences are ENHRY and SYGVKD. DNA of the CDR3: TGTGCCATCAGTGAGGATAGTGCTGGCTACACCTTC. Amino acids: CAISEDSAGYTF.

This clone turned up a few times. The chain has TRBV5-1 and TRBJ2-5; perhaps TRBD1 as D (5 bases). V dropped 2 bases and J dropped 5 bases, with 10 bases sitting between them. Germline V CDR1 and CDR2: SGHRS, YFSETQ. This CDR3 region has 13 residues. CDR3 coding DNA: TGCGCCAGCAGCTTCCACCAGGGTGAGACCCAGTACTTC. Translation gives CASSFHQGETQYF.

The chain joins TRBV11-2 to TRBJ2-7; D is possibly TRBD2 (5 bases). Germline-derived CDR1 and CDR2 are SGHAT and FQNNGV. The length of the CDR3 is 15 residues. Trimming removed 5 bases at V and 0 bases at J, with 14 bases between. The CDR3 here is CASSPRARRSYEQYF. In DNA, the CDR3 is TGTGCCAGCAGCCCGAGGGCGCGGCGCTCCTACGAGCAGTACTTC.

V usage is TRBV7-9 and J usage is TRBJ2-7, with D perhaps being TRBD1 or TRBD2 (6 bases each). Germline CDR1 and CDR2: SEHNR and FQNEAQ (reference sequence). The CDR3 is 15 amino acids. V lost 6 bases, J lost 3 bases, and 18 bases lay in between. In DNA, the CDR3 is TGTGCCAGCAGGACCGACGGGGGACAAAACTACGAGCAGTACTTC. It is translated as CASRTDGGQNYEQYF.

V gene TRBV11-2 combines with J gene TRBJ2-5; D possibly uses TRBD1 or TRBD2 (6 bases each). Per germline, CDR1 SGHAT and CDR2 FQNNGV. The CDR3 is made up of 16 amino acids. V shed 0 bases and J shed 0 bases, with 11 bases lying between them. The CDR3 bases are TGTGCCAGCAGCTTAGATTGGGGGGCGAACCAAGAGACCCAGTACTTC. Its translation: CASSLDWGANQETQYF.

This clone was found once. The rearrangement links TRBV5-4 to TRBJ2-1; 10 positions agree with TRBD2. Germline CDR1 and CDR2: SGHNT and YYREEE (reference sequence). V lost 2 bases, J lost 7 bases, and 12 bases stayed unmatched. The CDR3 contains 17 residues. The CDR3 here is CASSFPTSGISRNEQFF. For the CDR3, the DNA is TGTGCCAGCAGCTTCCCTACTAGCGGGATTTCACGTAATGAGCAGTTCTTC.

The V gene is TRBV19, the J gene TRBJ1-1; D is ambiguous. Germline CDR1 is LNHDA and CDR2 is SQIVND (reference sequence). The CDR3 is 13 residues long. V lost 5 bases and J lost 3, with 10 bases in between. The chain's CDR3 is CASSGGSHTEAFF. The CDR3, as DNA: TGTGCCAGTAGTGGAGGGAGCCACACTGAAGCTTTCTTT.

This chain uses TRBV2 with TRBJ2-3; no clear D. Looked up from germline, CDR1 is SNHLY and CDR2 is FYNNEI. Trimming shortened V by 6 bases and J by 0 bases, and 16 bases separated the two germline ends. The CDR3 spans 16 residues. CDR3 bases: TGTGCCAGCAGGCCGCCCACGGCCGGTAGCACAGATACGCAGTATTTT. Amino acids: CASRPPTAGSTDTQYF. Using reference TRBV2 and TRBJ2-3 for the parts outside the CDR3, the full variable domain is EPEVTQTPSHQVTQMGQEVILRCVPISNHLYFYWYRQILGQKVEFLVSFYNNEISEKSEIFDDQFSVERPDGSNFTLKIRSTKLEDSAMYFCASRPPTAGSTDTQYFGPGTRLTVL.

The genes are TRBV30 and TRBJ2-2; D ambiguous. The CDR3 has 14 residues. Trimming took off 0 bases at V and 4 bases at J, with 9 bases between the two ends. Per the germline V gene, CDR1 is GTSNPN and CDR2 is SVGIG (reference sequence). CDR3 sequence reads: CAWSVSGSTGELFF. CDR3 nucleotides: TGTGCCTGGAGTGTCTCGGGCTCCACCGGGGAGCTGTTTTTT.

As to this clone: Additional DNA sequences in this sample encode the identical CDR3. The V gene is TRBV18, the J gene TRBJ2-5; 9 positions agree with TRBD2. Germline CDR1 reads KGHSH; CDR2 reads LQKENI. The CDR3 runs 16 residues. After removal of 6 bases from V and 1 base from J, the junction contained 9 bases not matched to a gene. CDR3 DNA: TGTGCCAGCTCCCCCTCCAGCGGGGGGCGCCAAGAGACCCAGTACTTC. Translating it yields CASSPSSGGRQETQYF.